These 8 T cell receptor beta chains originate from one sample sequenced in a study of response to subunit inactivated influenza vaccine (dated by TCRdb to the late 2010s). The library was generated by RT-PCR. The run used an Illumina HiSeq 2500. TCRdb passed the public sequencing reads through fastp at Q25 and MiXCR, retaining productive beta sequences. A single entry per CDR3 protein holds the most common genes and DNA from its merged rows. For this sample the table gives fewer than 600,000 distinct CDR3 sequences, of which 6.5% to 8% were detected only once. The ten most abundant clones make up around 13% of the sample. Sequencing was performed on PBMCs from blood, taken about 24 months after vaccination. These receptor sequences come from a man aged 45-69 years who received an inactivated influenza vaccine. Donor details come from another sample of the same person, matched by shared clones.

This chain uses TRBV27 with TRBJ2-7; no firm D call. CDR1 and CDR2 (germline): MNHEY, SMNVEV (reference sequence). This CDR3 region has 16 residues. V was pared by 5 bases and J by 0 bases, with 17 bases between. Here the CDR3 DNA reads TGTGCCAGCAGTCCAACCCCCACTGGGTTCTCCTACGAGCAGTACTTC. It codes for CASSPTPTGFSYEQYF.

This clonotype was seen more than once but under ten times. The rearrangement uses TRBV6-2 or TRBV6-3 and TRBJ2-1; TRBD2 matches 8 bases. Looked up from germline, CDR1 is MNHEY and CDR2 is SVGEGT. V was clipped by 0 bases and J by 3 bases; unmatched bases: 10. The CDR3 runs 18 residues. The CDR3 DNA is TGTGCCAGCAGTTACTCGACCCCGCGGGAGGACGTCTACAATGAGCAGTTCTTC. Translating gives CASSYSTPREDVYNEQFF.

Ten or more counts support this clonotype. This sequence joins TRBV7-2 and TRBJ2-5, with D possibly matching TRBD2 (5 bases). V gave up 2 bases and J gave up 4 bases, with 11 bases separating them. The CDR3 is 14 amino acids. Germline CDR1 reads SGHTA; CDR2 reads FQGNSA. The chain's CDR3 is CASSLFTSRETQYF. CDR3 in DNA: TGTGCCAGCAGCTTATTTACTAGTAGAGAGACCCAGTACTTC.

Only a few counts were recorded for this clonotype. The chain is built from TRBV5-1 and TRBJ2-2, with TRBD2 identical over 7 bases. Germline V gives CDR1 SGHRS, CDR2 YFSETQ. V was pared by 5 bases and J by 2 bases, with 3 bases of the junction left unmatched. This CDR3 is 14 amino acids long. The CDR3 loop is CASRTSPNTGELFF. CDR3 nucleotide sequence: TGCGCCAGCAGGACTAGCCCTAACACCGGGGAGCTGTTTTTT.

The sample holds a few counts of this clonotype. V and J are TRBV12-3 or TRBV12-4 and TRBJ1-1, with 7 nucleotides matching TRBD1. CDR3 size: 12 residues. With 7 bases clipped from V and 11 bases from J, the junction kept 10 bases outside the gene matches. The CDR3 DNA is TGTGCCAGCACACCTGGGGGACAGAGGGCTTTCTTT. Amino acid sequence: CASTPGGQRAFF.

This clonotype has a count of ten or more. CDR3 sequence: CARGMTWSSYEQYF. CDR3 DNA: TGTGCCAGGGGGATGACTTGGAGCTCCTACGAGCAGTACTTC. The chain links TRBV27 to TRBJ2-7; D not certain. The germline V and J ends were trimmed by 9 bases and 0 bases, with 15 bases remaining between them. This CDR3 is built from 14 residues. Per the germline V gene, CDR1 is MNHEY and CDR2 is SMNVEV (reference sequence).

The chain links TRBV30 to TRBJ2-7; 13 positions agree with TRBD2. The CDR3 totals 15 residues. V was pared by 2 bases and J by 4 bases, with 5 bases of the junction left unmatched. CDR1 GTSNPN and CDR2 SVGIG come from the germline V gene (reference sequence). CDR3 nucleotides: TGTGCCTGGAGTACAAAGACTAGCGGGGGGTACGAGCAGTACTTC. This translates into CAWSTKTSGGYEQYF.

This clonotype was seen only a few times. The V call is TRBV12-3 or TRBV12-4, the J call TRBJ2-3, with D tentatively TRBD2 (7 bases). This CDR3 is 15 amino acids long. V gave up 5 bases and J gave up 4 bases, with 16 bases separating them. CDR3 bases: TGTGCCAGCAGTAGAGGGGGGGGGCATTCAGATACGCAGTATTTT. Translating it yields CASSRGGGHSDTQYF.